Below are 13 T cell receptor beta chains sequenced from a single sample in a study of monozygotic twins with inflammatory bowel disease. From the 5' RACE reads, TCRdb lists one entry per CDR3 protein and no DNA. This listing includes approximately 160,000 distinct CDR3 sequences. Sequenced sample: blood. All receptors come from a human donor with ulcerative colitis or Crohn's disease, or a healthy co-twin of an affected twin (not recorded which).

The rearrangement links TRBV6-5 to TRBJ2-6. This CDR3 has 15 residues. Germline values: CDR1 MNHEY, CDR2 SVGAGI. CDR3 protein: CASSYSHSGANVLTF.

The chain recombines TRBV11-2 with TRBJ2-1; no DNA is available, so the TRBD2 call from TCRdb remains unchecked. There are 15 residues in the CDR3. Germline CDR1 SGHAT, CDR2 FQNNGV. The CDR3 sequence is CASSFGTTIYNEQFF.

The chain employs TRBV14 and TRBJ2-7; without DNA, the TCRdb call of TRBD1 cannot be checked. From germline, CDR1 is SGHDN and CDR2 FVKESK. This CDR3 spans 15 amino acids. The CDR3 spells CASSHTGQGPYEQYF.

The chain is built from TRBV27 and TRBJ1-6; checking the TCRdb D call of TRBD1 is not possible without DNA. CDR3 length equals 17 residues. Germline V gene sequence: CDR1 MNHEY, CDR2 SMNVEV (reference sequence). CDR3 protein: CASSFQTGKLVNSPLHF.

The chain employs TRBV20-1 and TRBJ1-5; the D gene TCRdb calls, TRBD1, cannot be checked with no DNA. Germline V CDR1 and CDR2: DFQATT, SNEGSKA (reference sequence). The CDR3 runs 14 residues. CDR3 amino acids: CSAVDRVANQPQHF.

V gene TRBV19 combines with J gene TRBJ2-3; TCRdb's D call, TRBD2, is unchecked because there is no DNA. Germline CDR1 LNHDA, CDR2 SQIVND (reference sequence). The CDR3 consists of 14 residues. The CDR3 reads CASSWTSGADTQYF.

The V gene is TRBV5-1, the J gene TRBJ2-1; TCRdb's D gene call, TRBD2, goes unchecked for lack of DNA. This CDR3 has 17 residues. CDR1 is SGHRS and CDR2 is YFSETQ in the germline V gene. The CDR3: CASSPRKTSGRGNEQLF.

The chain recombines TRBV27 with TRBJ1-6; the TCRdb call, TRBD1, lacks DNA for checking. Germline-derived CDR1 and CDR2 are MNHEY and SMNVEV (reference sequence). The CDR3 is made up of 18 amino acids. CDR3 residues: CASTSYRVESSYNSPLHF.

V and J are TRBV14 and TRBJ2-7; TCRdb's D call of TRBD1 is untestable without DNA. Germline CDR1 and CDR2: SGHDN and FVKESK. The CDR3 covers 18 residues. CDR3 region: CASSQDLGWGTYSYEQYF.

The gene calls are TRBV7-2 and TRBJ1-1; without DNA, the TCRdb call of TRBD1 cannot be checked. The CDR3 runs 17 residues. Germline V gives CDR1 SGHTA, CDR2 FQGNSA. The CDR3 sequence: CASSLATRTGGDTEAFF.

The chain links TRBV20-1 to TRBJ2-7; TCRdb gives TRBD1 as the D gene, but with no DNA this cannot be confirmed. The CDR3 runs 13 residues. Looked up from germline, CDR1 is DFQATT and CDR2 is SNEGSKA (reference sequence). CDR3 loop: CSAIKQVSYEQYF.

The CDR3 sequence is CASRTDGYEQYF. The chain links TRBV5-1 to TRBJ2-7; TCRdb indicates TRBD1, and absent DNA this call remains unverified. In germline, CDR1 is SGHRS, CDR2 YFSETQ. CDR3 length: 12 residues.

The chain employs TRBV7-2 and TRBJ1-4; TCRdb selects TRBD1, and the lack of DNA leaves this call unchecked. Germline V CDR1 and CDR2: SGHTA, FQGNSA. The CDR3 totals 15 residues. CDR3 in amino acids: CASSPRTGPGEKLFF.